This T cell receptor beta chain was retrieved from a study of PD-L1 blockade in urothelial cancer. At the level of the study: Bladder-origin urothelial cancer in males covered about 85% of the 29 patients. Analyses used blood from 3 weeks (second dose) and 6 weeks after treatment start. T cells were recovered from blood samples at a median of around 140,000.

The sample's time point: peripheral blood 6 weeks after treatment start. V dropped 6 bases and J dropped 6; count of bases not matched to a gene: 12. Germline lookup yields CDR1 MNHEY and CDR2 SMNVEV (reference sequence). This CDR3 has 17 amino acids. Profiling relied on immunoSEQ multiplex PCR, and the TCRdb table lists in-frame clones only, not all of them. The sample holds 30,000 to 45,000 clones, about four fifths seen once. The TCR was taken from a man in his forties with urothelial cancer. Sequenced here: PBMCs, sampled around atezolizumab (anti-PD-L1) treatment. The chain carries TRBV27 and TRBJ2-2; TRBD2 aligns across 11 bases. The CDR3 nucleotides read TGTGCCAGCAGAGACCGCCGAGGACTAGCGGGTTCCGGGGAGCTGTTTTTT. Protein product: CASRDRRGLAGSGELFF.